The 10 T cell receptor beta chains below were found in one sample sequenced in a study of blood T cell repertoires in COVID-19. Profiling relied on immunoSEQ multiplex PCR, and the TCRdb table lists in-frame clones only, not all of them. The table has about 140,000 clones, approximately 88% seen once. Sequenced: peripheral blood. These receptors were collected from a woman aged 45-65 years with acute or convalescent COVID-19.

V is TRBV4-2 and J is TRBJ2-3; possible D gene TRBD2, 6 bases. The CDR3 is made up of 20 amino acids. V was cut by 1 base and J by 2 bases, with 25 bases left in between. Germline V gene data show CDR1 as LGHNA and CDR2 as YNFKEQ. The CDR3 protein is CASSQGRPEFSGGTTDTQYF. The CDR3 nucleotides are TGTGCCAGCAGCCAAGGGAGACCTGAATTTAGCGGAGGAACCACAGATACGCAGTATTTT.

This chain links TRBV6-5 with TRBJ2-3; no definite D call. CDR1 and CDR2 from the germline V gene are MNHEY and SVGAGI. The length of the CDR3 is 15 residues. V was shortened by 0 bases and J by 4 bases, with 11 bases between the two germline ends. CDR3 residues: CASSYSASLSDTQYF. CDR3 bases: TGTGCCAGCAGTTACTCTGCTAGTCTATCAGATACGCAGTATTTT.

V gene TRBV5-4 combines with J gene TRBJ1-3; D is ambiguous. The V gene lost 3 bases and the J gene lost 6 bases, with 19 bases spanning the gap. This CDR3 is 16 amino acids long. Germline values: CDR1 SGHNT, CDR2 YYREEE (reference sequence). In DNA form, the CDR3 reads TGTGCCAGCAGCTACCCAGGAGCTGGACTGGCAAACACCATATATTTT. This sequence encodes CASSYPGAGLANTIYF. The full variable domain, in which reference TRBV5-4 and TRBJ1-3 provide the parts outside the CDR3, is ETGVTQSPTHLIKTRGQQVTLRCSSQSGHNTVSWYQQALGQGPQFIFQYYREEENGRGNFPPRFSGLQFPNYSSELNVNALELDDSALYLCASSYPGAGLANTIYFGEGSWLTVV.

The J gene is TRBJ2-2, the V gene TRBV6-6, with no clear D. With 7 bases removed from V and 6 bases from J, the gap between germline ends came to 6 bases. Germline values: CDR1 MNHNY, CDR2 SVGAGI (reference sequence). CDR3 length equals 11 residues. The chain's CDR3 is CASTFAGELFF. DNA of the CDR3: TGTGCCAGCACGTTCGCCGGGGAGCTGTTTTTT.

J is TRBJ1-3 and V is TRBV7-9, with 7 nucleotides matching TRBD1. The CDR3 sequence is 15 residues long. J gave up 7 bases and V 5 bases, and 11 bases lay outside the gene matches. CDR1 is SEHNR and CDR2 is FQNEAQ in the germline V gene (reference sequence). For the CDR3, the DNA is TGTGCCAGCAGCGGGTTCCGGGACAGCGCCAACACCATATATTTT. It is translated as CASSGFRDSANTIYF.

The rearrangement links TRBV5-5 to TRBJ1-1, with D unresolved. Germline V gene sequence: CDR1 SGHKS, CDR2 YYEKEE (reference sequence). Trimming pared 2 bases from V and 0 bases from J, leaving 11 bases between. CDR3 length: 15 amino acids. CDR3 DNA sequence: TGTGCCAGCAGCTTAATAGGCGGGTTGAACACTGAAGCTTTCTTT. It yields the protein CASSLIGGLNTEAFF. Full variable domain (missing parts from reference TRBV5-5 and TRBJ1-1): DAGVTQSPTHLIKTRGQQVTLRCSPISGHKSVSWYQQVLGQGPQFIFQYYEKEERGRGNFPDRFSARQFPNYSSELNVNALLLGDSALYLCASSLIGGLNTEAFFGQGTRLTVV.

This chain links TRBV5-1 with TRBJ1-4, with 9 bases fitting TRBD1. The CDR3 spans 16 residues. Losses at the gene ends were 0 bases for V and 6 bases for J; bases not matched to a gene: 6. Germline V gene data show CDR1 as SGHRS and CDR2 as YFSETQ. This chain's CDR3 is CASSLGFGQGYEKLFF. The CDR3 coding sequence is TGCGCCAGCAGCTTGGGTTTTGGACAGGGGTATGAAAAACTGTTTTTT.

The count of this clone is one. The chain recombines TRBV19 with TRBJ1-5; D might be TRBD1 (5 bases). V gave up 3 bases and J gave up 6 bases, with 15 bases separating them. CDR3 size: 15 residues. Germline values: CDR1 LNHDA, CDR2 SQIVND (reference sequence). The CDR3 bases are TGTGCCAGTAGTATGCCAGGGCTGGGGGGTCAGCCCCAGCATTTT. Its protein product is CASSMPGLGGQPQHF.

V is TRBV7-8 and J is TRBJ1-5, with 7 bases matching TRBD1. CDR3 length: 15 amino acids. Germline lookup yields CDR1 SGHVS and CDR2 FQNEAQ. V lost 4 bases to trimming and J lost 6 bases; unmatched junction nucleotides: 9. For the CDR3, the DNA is TGTGCCAGCAGCTCCCCCCCAGGGGGTGGTCAGCCCCAGCATTTT. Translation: CASSSPPGGGQPQHF.

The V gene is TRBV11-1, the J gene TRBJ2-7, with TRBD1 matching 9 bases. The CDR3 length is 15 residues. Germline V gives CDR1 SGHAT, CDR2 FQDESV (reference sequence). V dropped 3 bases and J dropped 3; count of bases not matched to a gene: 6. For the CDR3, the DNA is TGTGCCAGCAGCTTCGTGACAGGGGGAGGCTACGAGCAGTACTTC. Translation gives CASSFVTGGGYEQYF.